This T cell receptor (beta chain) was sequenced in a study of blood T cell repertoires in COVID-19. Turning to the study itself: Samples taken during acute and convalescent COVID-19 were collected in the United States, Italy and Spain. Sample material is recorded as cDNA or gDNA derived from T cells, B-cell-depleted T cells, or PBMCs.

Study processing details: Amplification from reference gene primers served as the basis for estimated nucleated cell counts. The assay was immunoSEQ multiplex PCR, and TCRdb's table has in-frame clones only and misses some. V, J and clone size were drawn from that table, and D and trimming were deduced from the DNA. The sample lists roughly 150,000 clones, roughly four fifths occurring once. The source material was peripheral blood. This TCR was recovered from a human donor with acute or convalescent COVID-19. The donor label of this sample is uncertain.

CDR3 in DNA: TGTGCCAGCGGGGTGGGGGCGCAAAACTATGGCTACACCTTC. This translates into CASGVGAQNYGYTF. This rearrangement joins TRBV5-4 to TRBJ1-2; D might be TRBD1 (6 bases). The V end lost 7 bases, the J end lost 2 bases, and 15 bases lay between the germline ends. The CDR3 extends over 14 amino acids. The germline gives CDR1 SGHNT, CDR2 YYREEE (reference sequence).